This T cell receptor beta chain came from a study of cytomegalovirus exposure and HLA in healthy donors. Study-wide results and caveats: As a later analysis revealed, the rate of TCR association differed by HLA locus, with DRB1 most and HLA-C fewest. Later analysis showed most CMV-associated TCR beta chains appearing HLA-restricted. In vitro confirmation showed three CMV-associated chains to be CMV antigen specific.

Trimming took 2 bases from V and 1 from J; bases not matched to a gene: 7. Germline CDR1 reads MNHEY; CDR2 reads SVGAGI. This CDR3 region has 16 residues. PCR amplification relied on 60 Vbeta primers (plus 13 Jbeta primers). The method was immunoSEQ multiplex PCR; TCRdb's version includes in-frame clones alone and lacks a portion of them. This table lists some 64,000 clones. Remarks on this clone: The antigen is undetermined.

Sequences were obtained from PBMCs. This receptor was taken from a woman in her twenties or thirties in good health and CMV-seronegative. The rearrangement links TRBV6-5 to TRBJ1-2, with TRBD1 identical over 7 bases. The CDR3 is CASSYENRGVNYGYTF. Here the CDR3 DNA reads TGTGCCAGCAGTTACGAGAACAGGGGAGTTAACTATGGCTACACCTTC.